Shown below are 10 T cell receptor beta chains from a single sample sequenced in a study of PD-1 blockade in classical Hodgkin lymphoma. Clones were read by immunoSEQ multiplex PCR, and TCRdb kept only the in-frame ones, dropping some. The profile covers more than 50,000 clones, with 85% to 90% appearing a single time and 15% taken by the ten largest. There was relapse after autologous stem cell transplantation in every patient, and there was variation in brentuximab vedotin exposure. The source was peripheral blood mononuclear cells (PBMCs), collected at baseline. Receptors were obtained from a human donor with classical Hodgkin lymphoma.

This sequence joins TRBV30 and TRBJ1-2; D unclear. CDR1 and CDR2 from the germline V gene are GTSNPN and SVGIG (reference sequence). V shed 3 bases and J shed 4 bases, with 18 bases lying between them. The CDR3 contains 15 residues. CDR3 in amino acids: CAWRSPLRRPYGYTF. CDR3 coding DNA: TGTGCCTGGAGGTCACCCCTCCGACGGCCCTATGGCTACACCTTC.

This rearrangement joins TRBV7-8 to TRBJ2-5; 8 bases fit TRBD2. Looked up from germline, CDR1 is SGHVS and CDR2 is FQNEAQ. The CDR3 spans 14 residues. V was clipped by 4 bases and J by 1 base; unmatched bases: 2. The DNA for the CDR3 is TGTGCCAGCAGCTCCGGGGGGGGCCAAGAGACCCAGTACTTC. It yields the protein CASSSGGGQETQYF. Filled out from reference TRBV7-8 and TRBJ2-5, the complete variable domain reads GAGVSQSPRYKVAKRGQDVALRCDPISGHVSLFWYQQALGQGPEFLTYFQNEAQLDKSGLPSDRFFAERPEGSVSTLKIQRTQQEDSAVYLCASSSGGGQETQYFGPGTRLLVL.

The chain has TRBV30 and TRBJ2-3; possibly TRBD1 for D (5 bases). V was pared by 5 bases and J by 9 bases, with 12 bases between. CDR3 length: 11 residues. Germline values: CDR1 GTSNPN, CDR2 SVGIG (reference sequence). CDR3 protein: CAWGASNTQYF. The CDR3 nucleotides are TGTGCCTGGGGGGCCTCCAACACGCAGTATTTT.

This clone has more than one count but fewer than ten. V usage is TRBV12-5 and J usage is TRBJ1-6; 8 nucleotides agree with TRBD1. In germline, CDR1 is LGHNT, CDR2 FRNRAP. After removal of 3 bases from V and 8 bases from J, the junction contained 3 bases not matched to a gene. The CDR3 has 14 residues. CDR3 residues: CASGLGTGYSPLHF. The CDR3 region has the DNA TGTGCTAGTGGTTTAGGGACAGGTTATTCACCCCTCCACTTT.

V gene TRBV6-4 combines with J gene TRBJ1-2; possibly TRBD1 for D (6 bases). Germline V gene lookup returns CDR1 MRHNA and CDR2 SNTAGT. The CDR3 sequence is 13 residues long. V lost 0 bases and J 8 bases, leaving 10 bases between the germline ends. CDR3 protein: CASSDSRGNGYTF. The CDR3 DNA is TGTGCCAGCAGTGACTCGAGGGGGAACGGCTACACCTTC.

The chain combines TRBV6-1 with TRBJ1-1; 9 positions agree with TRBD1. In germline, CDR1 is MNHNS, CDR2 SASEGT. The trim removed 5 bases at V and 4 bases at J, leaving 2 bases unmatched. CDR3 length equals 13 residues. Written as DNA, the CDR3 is TGTGCCAGCAGTACGACAGGGGGCACTGAAGCTTTCTTT. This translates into CASSTTGGTEAFF.

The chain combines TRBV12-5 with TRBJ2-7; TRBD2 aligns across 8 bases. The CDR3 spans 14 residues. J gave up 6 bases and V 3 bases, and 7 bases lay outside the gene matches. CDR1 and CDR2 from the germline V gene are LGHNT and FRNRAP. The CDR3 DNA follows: TGTGCTAGTGGTTTCGGGACTAGAGGTAGCGAGCAGTACTTC. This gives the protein CASGFGTRGSEQYF.

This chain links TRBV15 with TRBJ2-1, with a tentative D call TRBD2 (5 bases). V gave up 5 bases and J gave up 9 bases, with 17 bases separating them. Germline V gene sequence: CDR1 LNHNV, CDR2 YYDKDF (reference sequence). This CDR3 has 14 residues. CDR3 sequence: CATSVFRAAGEQFF. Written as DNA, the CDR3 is TGTGCCACCAGCGTGTTTAGGGCCGCGGGTGAGCAGTTCTTC. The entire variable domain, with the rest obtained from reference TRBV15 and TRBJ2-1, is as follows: DAMVIQNPRYQVTQFGKPVTLSCSQTLNHNVMYWYQQKSSQAPKLLFHYYDKDFNNEADTPDNFQSRRPNTSFCFLDIRSPGLGDTAMYLCATSVFRAAGEQFFGPGTRLTVL.

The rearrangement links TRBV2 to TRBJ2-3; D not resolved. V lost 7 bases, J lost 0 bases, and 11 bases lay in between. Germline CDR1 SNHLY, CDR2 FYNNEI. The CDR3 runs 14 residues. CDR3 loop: CASKSRLSTDTQYF. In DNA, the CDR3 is TGTGCCAGCAAGTCCAGGCTTAGCACAGATACGCAGTATTTT.

In DNA form, the CDR3 reads TGCGCCAGCAGCCAAGTCCGGGTGGTTCTGGGGGGCTCTAGGAATGAGCAGTTCTTC. Encoded protein: CASSQVRVVLGGSRNEQFF. The chain employs TRBV4-1 and TRBJ2-1; the D gene could be TRBD1 or TRBD2 (6 bases each). This CDR3 comprises 19 residues. Between the trimmed V and J ends, which lost 1 base and 7 bases, there was a span of 26 bases. Germline CDR1 reads MGHRA; CDR2 reads YSYEKL.